This T cell receptor (beta chain) was sequenced during a study of regulatory T cells in long-lasting Graves disease. The CDR3 runs 14 residues. Germline values: CDR1 SGDLS, CDR2 YYNGEE. The ends were cut back, 2 bases at V and 4 bases at J, with 9 bases in the middle. This clonotype has a handful of counts. Its antigen is not known. Arm-PCR with iRepertoire HTBI primers amplified the CDR3 regions for these TCR beta libraries. TCRdb re-called the multiplex PCR reads through MiXCR, storing one row per CDR3 protein. Of fewer than 450,000 distinct CDR3 sequences detected, about 20% appear once; the ten largest clones hold roughly 20%. Time point denoted: persistent/refractory GD, antithyroid drugs over 5 years with positive TRAb. PBMC RNA served as the TCR library source. General study findings and limits: Under persistent disease, TRBV28, TRBJ1-2 and TRBJ2-5 were used preferentially. The study found persistent patients shared more public clonotypes (2,741) than new patients (around 870). TCR diversity was lower in persistent than newly diagnosed Graves' disease.

The sequence came from a female donor with Graves disease. The chain combines TRBV9 with TRBJ1-4; the D gene is possibly TRBD1 (5 bases). This sample comprised peripheral blood mononuclear cells (PBMCs), obtained when the disease was refractory, from a patient treated with antithyroid drugs. For the CDR3, the DNA is TGTGCCAGCAGCGTTGGGGGAGATAATGAAAAACTGTTTTTT. Residues: CASSVGGDNEKLFF.